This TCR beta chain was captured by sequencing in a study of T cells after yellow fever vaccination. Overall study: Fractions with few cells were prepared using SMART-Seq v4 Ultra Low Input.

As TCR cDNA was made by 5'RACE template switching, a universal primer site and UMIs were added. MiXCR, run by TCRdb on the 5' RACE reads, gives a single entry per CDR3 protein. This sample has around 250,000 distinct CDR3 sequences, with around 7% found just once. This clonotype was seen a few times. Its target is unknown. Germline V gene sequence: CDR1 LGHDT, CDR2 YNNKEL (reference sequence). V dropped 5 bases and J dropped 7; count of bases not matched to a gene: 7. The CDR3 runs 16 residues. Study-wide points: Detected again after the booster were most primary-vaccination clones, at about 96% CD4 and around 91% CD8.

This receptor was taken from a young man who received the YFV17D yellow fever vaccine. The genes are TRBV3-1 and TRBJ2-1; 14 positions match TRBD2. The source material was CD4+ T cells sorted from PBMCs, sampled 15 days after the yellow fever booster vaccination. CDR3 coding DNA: TGTGCCAGCAGCTTACGGACTAGCGGGAGGCGGAATGAGCAGTTCTTC. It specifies CASSLRTSGRRNEQFF.